The 13 T cell receptor beta chains below all came from one sample that was sequenced in a study of cytomegalovirus exposure and HLA in healthy donors. Amplification used 60 Vbeta primers and 13 Jbeta primers. Libraries were prepared by immunoSEQ multiplex PCR; TCRdb keeps only in-frame clonotypes and omits some of them. The profile shows 100,000 to 150,000 clones, about 80% of them singletons. Sequencing input: PBMCs. These receptors were obtained from a woman in her forties or fifties in good health and CMV-seronegative.

The chain uses TRBV28 and TRBJ1-2; a possible D gene is TRBD1 (5 bases). The CDR3 runs to 12 residues. Trimming stripped 3 bases from V and 8 bases from J, with 10 bases between. Germline lookup yields CDR1 MDHEN and CDR2 SYDVKM. The CDR3 DNA follows: TGTGCCAGCAGTTTCAGGGTGGCCGGCTACACCTTC. Translating gives CASSFRVAGYTF.

V is TRBV9 and J is TRBJ2-1, with a tentative D call TRBD2 (5 bases). Looked up from germline, CDR1 is SGDLS and CDR2 is YYNGEE. This CDR3 has 12 residues. Trimming stripped 7 bases from V and 4 bases from J, with 9 bases between. The CDR3 DNA sequence: TGTGCCAGCGGACTCACTTACAATGAGCAGTTCTTC. Its translation: CASGLTYNEQFF.

This clone turned up a few times. V is TRBV13 and J is TRBJ2-3; TRBD2 matches 13 bases. The CDR3 runs to 16 residues. J lost 2 bases, V lost 4 bases, and 3 bases had no gene match. Germline V CDR1 and CDR2: PRHDT, FYEKMQ (reference sequence). In nucleotides, the CDR3 is TGTGCCAGCAGCTACGGGACTAGCGGGACCACAGATACGCAGTATTTT. Its protein is CASSYGTSGTTDTQYF.

The table lists this clone with a few counts. The chain uses TRBV11-3 and TRBJ2-2; 8 nucleotides match TRBD2. This CDR3 spans 18 amino acids. Trimming cost V 5 bases and J 1 base; bases outside gene matches: 12. From germline, CDR1 is SGHNT and CDR2 YENEEA. In DNA, the CDR3 is TGTGCCAGCAGCGGCCCGACTAGCGATGAATTGAACACCGGGGAGCTGTTTTTT. This codes for CASSGPTSDELNTGELFF.

The chain recombines TRBV11-3 with TRBJ2-5; 8 bases are a match to TRBD2. The CDR3 runs 13 residues. In germline, CDR1 is SGHNT, CDR2 YENEEA. Losses at the gene ends were 5 bases for V and 3 bases for J; bases not matched to a gene: 2. CDR3 sequence reads: CASSALAEETQYF. DNA of the CDR3: TGTGCCAGCAGCGCACTAGCGGAAGAGACCCAGTACTTC.

The rearrangement links TRBV5-1 to TRBJ2-1, with 13 bases aligning to TRBD2. The CDR3 length is 14 residues. Trimming took 4 bases from V and 15 from J; bases not matched to a gene: 10. CDR1 and CDR2 (germline): SGHRS, YFSETQ. CDR3 in DNA: TGCGCCAGCAGCAATACTGGACTAGCGGGAGTATGGTTCTTC. This encodes CASSNTGLAGVWFF.

CDR3 sequence reads: CSVTTTGTGVQSNYGYTF. In nucleotides, the CDR3 is TGCAGCGTAACAACAACCGGGACAGGGGTTCAATCTAACTATGGCTACACCTTC. The V and J genes are TRBV29-1 and TRBJ1-2; 10 bases match TRBD1. With 6 bases clipped from V and 0 bases from J, the junction kept 16 bases outside the gene matches. Germline V gives CDR1 SQVTM, CDR2 ANQGSEA. The CDR3 runs 18 residues.

In regard to this clone: The junction departs from the called germline gene at one end, perhaps through a read error. This chain joins TRBV7-9 and TRBJ2-2; D not certain. CDR3 size: 13 residues. CDR1 and CDR2 (germline): SEHNR, FQNEAQ (reference sequence). The CDR3 coding sequence is TGTTCCAGCAGCTTAGTCGTCACCGGGGAGCTGTTTTTT. Protein: CSSSLVVTGELFF.

The rearrangement uses TRBV19 and TRBJ1-5, with 7 bases identical to TRBD1. CDR3 length: 17 amino acids. V shed 4 bases, J shed 2 bases, and the junction held 11 bases outside the gene matches. The germline CDR1 and CDR2 sequences are LNHDA and SQIVND (reference sequence). The CDR3 DNA reads as TGTGCCAGTAGTACGAGTCTTGACAGGGCCGGCAATCAGCCCCAGCATTTT. This sequence encodes CASSTSLDRAGNQPQHF.

CDR3 residues: CASSFTGEPYEQYF. Written as DNA, the CDR3 is TGTGCCAGCAGCTTCACGGGGGAACCCTACGAGCAGTACTTC. The chain joins TRBV7-2 to TRBJ2-7; a weak D match, TRBD2 (6 bases). The CDR3 length is 14 residues. The germline V gene encodes CDR1 SGHTA and CDR2 FQGNSA. The V end was cut by 3 bases, the J end by 2 bases, with 11 bases between.

J is TRBJ1-1 and V is TRBV2, with TRBD1 as a possible D gene (6 bases). Between the trimmed V and J ends, which lost 6 bases and 0 bases, there was a span of 8 bases. CDR3 length: 13 residues. Germline V CDR1 and CDR2: SNHLY, FYNNEI. The CDR3 here is CASSRQVNTEAFF. Written as DNA, the CDR3 is TGTGCCAGCAGCAGACAGGTGAACACTGAAGCTTTCTTT. Looking up the rest from reference TRBV2 and TRBJ1-1 gives the full variable domain: EPEVTQTPSHQVTQMGQEVILRCVPISNHLYFYWYRQILGQKVEFLVSFYNNEISEKSEIFDDQFSVERPDGSNFTLKIRSTKLEDSAMYFCASSRQVNTEAFFGQGTRLTVV.

This clone showed up just a few times. One end of the junction is discordant with germline, which a read error may explain. This sequence joins TRBV29-1 and TRBJ2-7; a weak D match, TRBD1 (6 bases). Germline V gene sequence: CDR1 SQVTM, CDR2 ANQGSEA. The CDR3 loop spans 13 amino acids. CDR3 amino acids: CSVEDPGQGLKDF. In DNA form, the CDR3 reads TGCAGCGTTGAAGATCCGGGACAAGGGTTGAAGGACTTC.

With respect to this clone: The same CDR3 arises from other DNA sequences in this sample as well. V usage is TRBV4-1 and J usage is TRBJ1-4; D is undetermined. The germline V gene has CDR1 MGHRA and CDR2 YSYEKL. The CDR3 consists of 15 residues. The ends were cut back, 4 bases at V and 0 bases at J, with 9 bases in the middle. In DNA form, the CDR3 reads TGCGCCAGCAGCCTATCGGGTGCAACTAATGAAAAACTGTTTTTT. It is translated as CASSLSGATNEKLFF.